The 22 T cell receptor beta chains below were found in one sample sequenced in a study of blood T cell repertoires in COVID-19. Libraries were prepared by immunoSEQ multiplex PCR; TCRdb keeps only in-frame clonotypes and omits some of them. The sample has roughly 170,000 clones; about four fifths are singletons. Sequencing used PBMCs or T cells enriched from blood (not recorded which). Source of these receptors: a man aged 60 to 75 who had recovered from COVID-19.

V is TRBV5-6 and J is TRBJ2-1; 9 bases are shared with TRBD1. Germline V CDR1 and CDR2: SGHDT, YYEEEE. This CDR3 has 15 residues. Trimming at V came to 3 bases and at J to 6 bases, leaving 7 bases not matched to a gene. In nucleotides, the CDR3 is TGTGCCAGCAGCTATTACCCGACAGGGGGCAATGAGCAGTTCTTC. It codes for CASSYYPTGGNEQFF.

This rearrangement joins TRBV6-5 to TRBJ1-3, with D possibly TRBD1 on 5 matching bases. The V end lost 4 bases, the J end lost 4 bases, and 14 bases lay between the germline ends. The CDR3 spans 15 residues. CDR1 and CDR2 (germline): MNHEY, SVGAGI. CDR3 bases: TGTGCCAGCAGTTTAGGGGCAAGAAGAGGAAACACCATATATTTT. Translating it yields CASSLGARRGNTIYF.

The genes are TRBV5-1 and TRBJ1-1, with TRBD1 as a possible D gene (6 bases). Germline assignment: CDR1 SGHRS and CDR2 YFSETQ. Trimming took 4 bases from V and 1 from J, leaving 14 bases between them. CDR3 length: 15 amino acids. CDR3: CASSLTGTTNTEAFF. CDR3 nucleotides: TGCGCCAGCAGCCTAACCGGGACAACGAACACTGAAGCTTTCTTT.

The chain employs TRBV10-3 and TRBJ1-2, with D tentatively TRBD1 (5 bases). Germline V gene lookup returns CDR1 ENHRY and CDR2 SYGVKD. The CDR3 loop spans 16 amino acids. With 0 bases removed from V and 3 bases from J, the gap between germline ends came to 14 bases. CDR3 sequence (DNA): TGTGCCATCAGTGAGTCTCGTTTGGGAGGGGACTATGGCTACACCTTC. Translated, it gives CAISESRLGGDYGYTF.

This chain's CDR3 is CASSRTVEGYEQYF. CDR3 DNA: TGTGCCAGCAGTAGGACAGTTGAAGGCTACGAGCAGTACTTC. The chain couples TRBV7-9 to TRBJ2-7, with D possibly matching TRBD1 (6 bases). CDR1 and CDR2 (germline): SEHNR, FQNEAQ (reference sequence). V shed 6 bases and J shed 3 bases, with 15 bases lying between them. The length of the CDR3 is 14 residues.

The gene calls are TRBV11-2 and TRBJ2-5, with D perhaps matching TRBD1 (5 bases). The germline V and J ends were trimmed by 4 bases and 9 bases, with 9 bases remaining between them. CDR3 size: 11 residues. The V gene's germline CDR1 is SGHAT and CDR2 FQNNGV. CDR3 loop: CASSSVGAQYF. The CDR3 DNA sequence: TGTGCCAGCAGCTCCGTAGGGGCCCAGTACTTC.

The chain combines TRBV12-3 or TRBV12-4 with TRBJ2-3; D possibly corresponds to TRBD1 (6 bases). This CDR3 contains 13 residues. V lost 10 bases and J lost 4, with 15 bases in between. CDR3 DNA sequence: TGTGCCACCCGGGAAGGGGGACCAGATACGCAGTATTTT. Translating it yields CATREGGPDTQYF.

This sequence joins TRBV10-1 and TRBJ2-7; 14 bases line up with TRBD2. CDR1 is WNHNN and CDR2 is SYGVQD in the germline V gene (reference sequence). Unmatched junction bases numbered 11, after V lost 5 bases and J lost 2 bases. This CDR3 contains 18 residues. CDR3 protein: CASSKMGLAGENPYEQYF. CDR3 sequence (DNA): TGCGCCAGCAGTAAAATGGGACTAGCGGGAGAGAATCCCTACGAGCAGTACTTC.

This sequence joins TRBV5-1 and TRBJ2-2; 9 bases line up with TRBD2. The ends lost 0 bases at V and 3 bases at J; junction bases unmatched: 12. The CDR3 contains 19 residues. Germline V gene data show CDR1 as SGHRS and CDR2 as YFSETQ. The CDR3 reads CASSLEASGAGGDTGELFF. The DNA of the CDR3 is TGCGCCAGCAGCTTGGAGGCTAGCGGGGCCGGCGGCGACACCGGGGAGCTGTTTTTT.

The chain couples TRBV30 to TRBJ1-5, with 9 bases lining up with TRBD1. Germline V gene sequence: CDR1 GTSNPN, CDR2 SVGIG (reference sequence). CDR3 length: 14 amino acids. Germline trimming cut 3 bases from V and 6 bases from J; bases unmatched to any gene: 6. As DNA, the CDR3 is TGTGCCTGGAGGGCCACAGGGGGCGGTCAGCCCCAGCATTTT. Its protein is CAWRATGGGQPQHF.

This clone showed up just a few times. The chain employs TRBV2 and TRBJ1-6; 7 bases line up with TRBD1. The V gene's germline CDR1 is SNHLY and CDR2 FYNNEI. This CDR3 contains 15 residues. V lost 3 bases to trimming and J lost 9 bases; unmatched junction nucleotides: 8. The CDR3 here is CASSDGRGAFSPLHF. Here the CDR3 DNA reads TGTGCCAGCAGTGATGGCAGGGGGGCCTTTTCACCCCTCCACTTT.

The V gene is TRBV3-1 (or the pseudogene TRBV3-2), the J gene TRBJ1-4, with D perhaps matching TRBD1 (6 bases). Trimming cost V 4 bases and J 4 bases, with 13 bases left between them. The CDR3 has 15 amino acids. CDR1 and CDR2 from the germline V gene are LGHDT and YNNKEL (reference sequence). The CDR3 here is CASSPWAGDNEKLFF. The CDR3, as DNA: TGTGCCAGCAGCCCCTGGGCAGGGGATAATGAAAAACTGTTTTTT.

The chain joins TRBV7-8 to TRBJ2-2; 11 bases are a match to TRBD1. The ends lost 5 bases at V and 6 bases at J; junction bases unmatched: 14. There are 18 residues in the CDR3. CDR1 is SGHVS, CDR2 FQNEAQ, per germline. This CDR3 is CASSRDRGRSISPGELFF. Here the CDR3 DNA reads TGTGCCAGCAGCCGGGACAGGGGGAGGAGTATTTCTCCCGGGGAGCTGTTTTTT.

The DNA for the CDR3 is TGTGCCACCAGTGCCATTACGGTACAGGGACAAGAGACCCAGTACTTC. It translates to CATSAITVQGQETQYF. This sequence joins TRBV24-1 and TRBJ2-5; maybe TRBD1 (6 bases). V lost 5 bases, J lost 2 bases, and 17 bases lay in between. Looked up from germline, CDR1 is KGHDR and CDR2 is SFDVKD. This CDR3 is 16 amino acids long.

This chain joins TRBV27 and TRBJ1-6, with D possibly TRBD1 on 6 matching bases. V gave up 10 bases and J gave up 6 bases, with 19 bases separating them. CDR1 is MNHEY, CDR2 SMNVEV, per germline (reference sequence). There are 15 residues in the CDR3. Written as DNA, the CDR3 is TGTGCCATCCCCGGGGGGGGCGGGCGTAATTCACCCCTCCACTTT. This gives the protein CAIPGGGGRNSPLHF.

The chain recombines TRBV6-6 with TRBJ1-2; D ambiguous. The CDR3 length is 13 residues. CDR1 is MNHNY and CDR2 is SVGAGI in the germline V gene (reference sequence). V was cut by 2 bases and J by 8 bases, with 12 bases left in between. CDR3 nucleotide sequence: TGTGCCAGCAGTTACCCCGGGATGGGGGGCTACACCTTC. It specifies CASSYPGMGGYTF.

The chain is built from TRBV18 and TRBJ1-6, with 9 bases identical to TRBD1. The CDR3 loop spans 15 amino acids. Germline CDR1 and CDR2: KGHSH and LQKENI. The V gene end was trimmed by 5 bases and the J gene end by 14 bases; junction bases not matched to a gene: 13. This chain's CDR3 is CASSTRQGDSGTLHF. CDR3 sequence (DNA): TGTGCCAGCTCAACCCGACAGGGGGATTCGGGGACCCTCCACTTT.

The J gene is TRBJ1-5, the V gene TRBV7-6, with 11 bases lining up with TRBD1. CDR1 and CDR2 (germline): SGHVS, FNYEAQ. The V and J ends lost 1 base and 6 bases, in that order; junction bases with no gene match: 5. The length of the CDR3 is 16 residues. The CDR3: CASSLGGTGGGQPQHF. The CDR3 bases are TGTGCCAGCAGCTTAGGGGGGACAGGGGGAGGTCAGCCCCAGCATTTT.

The chain carries TRBV27 and TRBJ2-3, with 8 bases lining up with TRBD1. This CDR3 is 15 amino acids long. In germline, CDR1 is MNHEY, CDR2 SMNVEV (reference sequence). Germline trimming cut 6 bases from V and 2 bases from J; bases unmatched to any gene: 7. The CDR3 loop is CASSPRTGTTDTQYF. For the CDR3, the DNA is TGTGCCAGCAGCCCAAGGACAGGGACCACAGATACGCAGTATTTT.

This chain joins TRBV27 and TRBJ2-2; D perhaps matches TRBD2 (6 bases). The CDR3 totals 14 residues. Germline V gene data show CDR1 as MNHEY and CDR2 as SMNVEV (reference sequence). V was cut by 10 bases and J by 0 bases, with 12 bases left in between. This CDR3 reads CATGGSTNTGELFF. In nucleotides, the CDR3 is TGTGCCACCGGGGGTTCAACGAACACCGGGGAGCTGTTTTTT.

The chain carries TRBV5-8 and TRBJ2-7, with 8 positions matching TRBD2. The germline gives CDR1 SGHTS, CDR2 YDEGEE. CDR3 length: 15 amino acids. With V trimmed by 2 bases and J by 1 base, 5 bases remained unmatched. The CDR3 here is CASSFGLAGSYEQYF. The DNA of the CDR3 is TGTGCCAGCAGCTTTGGCTTAGCGGGGTCCTACGAGCAGTACTTC.

This sequence joins TRBV5-4 and TRBJ2-5, with 8 bases fitting TRBD2. Losses at the gene ends were 0 bases for V and 4 bases for J; bases not matched to a gene: 5. CDR3 size: 15 residues. CDR1 is SGHNT and CDR2 is YYREEE in the germline V gene (reference sequence). This CDR3 reads CASSLAGGLGETQYF. The DNA of the CDR3 is TGTGCCAGCAGCTTGGCGGGGGGGCTTGGAGAGACCCAGTACTTC. Combining the CDR3 with reference TRBV5-4 and TRBJ2-5 gives the whole variable domain ETGVTQSPTHLIKTRGQQVTLRCSSQSGHNTVSWYQQALGQGPQFIFQYYREEENGRGNFPPRFSGLQFPNYSSELNVNALELDDSALYLCASSLAGGLGETQYFGPGTRLLVL.